This T cell receptor beta chain appears in the sequencing data of a study of vaccination and CD4 T cells after COVID-19. The wider study: Two doses of either BNT162b2 or mRNA-1273 vaccine were given to participants. Post-COVID specimens were obtained a median approximately 99 days after diagnosis (range 35 to 161). Whole-study findings and limits: It was found that, in convalescent patients, 304 of 307 vaccine-specific clones were spike mono-reactive.

Remarks on this clonotype: Its antigen remains unidentified.

Germline V CDR1 and CDR2: MNHNS, SASEGT. This CDR3 contains 13 residues. V dropped 6 bases and J dropped 2 bases, with 11 bases sitting between them. The assay that was used to sequence DNA from cultured CD4+ T cells was the Oncomine TCR Beta short-read assay. MiXCR was run by TCRdb on the PCR reads, yielding one entry per CDR3 protein. The sample includes roughly 7,000 distinct CDR3 sequences, 74% seen only once; the top ten take roughly 35%. Treatment given: roughly ten-day PBMC culture with coronavirus spike peptide pools or control peptides (ViraFEST assay). The sequence was obtained from a human donor who had recovered from COVID-19. V usage is TRBV6-1 and J usage is TRBJ2-7; D gene unclear. Input material: CD4+ T cells from blood, cultured in vitro. The CDR3 sequence: CASRETGPYEQYF. CDR3 nucleotide sequence: TGTGCCAGCAGGGAGACTGGACCCTACGAGCAGTACTTC.